A selection of T cell receptor beta chains follows, all from one sample in a study of sequential checkpoint blockade in melanoma. Profiled with immunoSEQ multiplex PCR; TCRdb holds only in-frame clones, not every one. The data hold 6,500 to 10,000 clones, with around three fifths observed a single time. This specimen was CD8+ T cells sorted from blood (inferred from file names), taken from a patient given nivolumab and ipilimumab in sequence. The source is a human patient with melanoma. Some clones in this sample may be carry-over from other donors' samples. CDR3s include the opening cysteine and the closing phenylalanine or tryptophan. The D gene is left open where the match is weak. The size entry is marked missing in some rows and otherwise reads once, few, many or a size class.

V gene	D gene	J gene	clone size	CDR3 DNA	CDR3 protein
TRBV6-5	TRBD1	TRBJ1-1	.	TGTGCCAGCAGTTACTCGACAGGGAGCACTGAAGCTTTCTTT	CASSYSTGSTEAFF
TRBV4-1	.	TRBJ1-5	.	TGCGCCAGCAGCCAAGGAGGAGAGCCCCAGCATTTT	CASSQGGEPQHF
TRBV4-1	.	TRBJ1-2	once	TGCGCCAGCAGCCAAGCGGAGCTGGGGGCTGGTGGCTACACCTTC	CASSQAELGAGGYTF
TRBV6-6	TRBD2	TRBJ2-1	.	TGTGCCAGCACCCTGGGAGCGGGGTATGAGCAGTTCTTC	CASTLGAGYEQFF
TRBV2	.	TRBJ1-3	.	TGTGCCAGCAGTGATCTCCCGGAAACGGACTACTCTGGAAACACCATATATTTT	CASSDLPETDYSGNTIYF
TRBV7-9	.	TRBJ2-7	.	TGTGCCAGCAGCTTAGGGTTAGGACAGCTCGGGGAGCAGTACTTC	CASSLGLGQLGEQYF
TRBV11-2	TRBD2	TRBJ2-1	.	TGTGCCAGCAACCGCGGGGGGGGCCGCGACAATGAGCAGTTCTTC	CASNRGGGRDNEQFF
TRBV9	.	TRBJ1-1	.	TGTGCCAGCAGCGTAGACGGAGGGTTGGTCACTGAAGCTTTCTTT	CASSVDGGLVTEAFF
TRBV2	TRBD1	TRBJ1-1	.	TGTGCCAGCAGTGATATAATCGCTCGAGGGACAGGCGGGGCTTTCTTT	CASSDIIARGTGGAFF
TRBV27	TRBD1	TRBJ1-2	.	TGTGCCAGCAAGACAGGGGGGTCCATTCGGCGGGGCTACACCTTC	CASKTGGSIRRGYTF
TRBV7-9	.	TRBJ1-2	medium-sized	TGTGCCAGCAGCTTGGGGGCCGGGGCCGGCAGTGGCTACACCTTC	CASSLGAGAGSGYTF
TRBV5-6	.	TRBJ1-6	.	TGTGCCAGCAAGGAGCCGGCCCATAATTCACCCCTCCACTTT	CASKEPAHNSPLHF
TRBV5-6	TRBD1	TRBJ1-6	.	TGTGCCAGCAGCTTGTCAGGGGGCGAGTATTCACCCCTCCACTTT	CASSLSGGEYSPLHF
TRBV4-3	.	TRBJ1-5	.	TGCGCCAGCAGCCCCCGGGTCCTTAGTCTTTATAGCAATCAGCCCCAGCATTTT	CASSPRVLSLYSNQPQHF
TRBV21-1	.	TRBJ1-2	.	TGTGCCAGCAGCTTACCTGATACTCCCCTTAACTATGGCTACACCTTC	CASSLPDTPLNYGYTF
TRBV5-1	.	TRBJ1-6	.	TGCGCCAGCAGCTTGGAAGCCCCAGGGGTCTATTCACCCCTCCACTTT	CASSLEAPGVYSPLHF
TRBV7-6	TRBD1	TRBJ1-3	.	TGTGCCAGCAGCTCGGGACAGGGACTTGGAAACACCATATATTTT	CASSSGQGLGNTIYF
TRBV9	TRBD1	TRBJ1-2	.	TGTGCCAGCAGCGGCTCCACACGACAGGGTGGCTATGGCTACACCTTC	CASSGSTRQGGYGYTF
TRBV7-9	TRBD1	TRBJ1-5	.	TGTGCCAGCAGCCTAGACAGGGGAAATCAGCCCCAGCATTTT	CASSLDRGNQPQHF
TRBV7-8	.	TRBJ2-7	.	TGTGCCAGCACCAGTCGGAGGGAATACGAGCAGTACTTC	CASTSRREYEQYF
TRBV7-6	TRBD1	TRBJ1-3	once	TGTGCCAGCAGCTTGGGACAGGGGGCTTTTGGAAACACCATATATTTT	CASSLGQGAFGNTIYF
TRBV16	.	TRBJ2-7	.	TGTGCCAGCAGCCACCCTTCGACAGGCGGCTTTTCCTACGAGCAGTACTTC	CASSHPSTGGFSYEQYF
TRBV7-9	.	TRBJ2-4	.	TGTGCCAGCAGCTTCGAAGACACCTTAAACATTCAGTACTTC	CASSFEDTLNIQYF
TRBV7-8	.	TRBJ1-1	.	TGTGCCAGCAGTTTGGAGGCCCTCGCGGACACTGAAGCTTTCTTT	CASSLEALADTEAFF
TRBV19	.	TRBJ1-5	few	TGTGCCAGTAGTTGGGTGGCGGGGGGTAAGCCCCAGCATTTT	CASSWVAGGKPQHF
TRBV4-2	TRBD1	TRBJ2-7	.	TGTGCCAGCAGCCAAGGAGACAGGGGCTACGAGCAGTACTTC	CASSQGDRGYEQYF
TRBV6-1	.	TRBJ1-2	.	TGTGCCAGCAACCTCAGGCTCCGGAACTATGGCTACACCTTC	CASNLRLRNYGYTF
TRBV27	.	TRBJ2-7	.	TGTGCCAGCTCTCTAGGCGGGCGGGGCGAGCAGTACTTC	CASSLGGRGEQYF